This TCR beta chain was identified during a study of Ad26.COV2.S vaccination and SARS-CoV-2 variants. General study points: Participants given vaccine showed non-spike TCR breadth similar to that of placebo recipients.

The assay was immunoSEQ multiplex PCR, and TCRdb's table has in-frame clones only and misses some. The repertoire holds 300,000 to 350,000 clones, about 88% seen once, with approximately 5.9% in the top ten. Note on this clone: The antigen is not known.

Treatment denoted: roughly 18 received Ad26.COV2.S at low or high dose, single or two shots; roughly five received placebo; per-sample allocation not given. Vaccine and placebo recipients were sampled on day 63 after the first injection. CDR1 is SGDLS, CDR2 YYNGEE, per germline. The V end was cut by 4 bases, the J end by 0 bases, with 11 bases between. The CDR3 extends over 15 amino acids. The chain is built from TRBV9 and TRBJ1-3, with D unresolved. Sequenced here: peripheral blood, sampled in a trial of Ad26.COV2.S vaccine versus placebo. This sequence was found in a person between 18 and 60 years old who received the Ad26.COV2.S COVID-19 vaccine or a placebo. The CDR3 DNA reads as TGTGCCAGCAGCCCGGACGGACCCTCTGGAAACACCATATATTTT. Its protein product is CASSPDGPSGNTIYF.